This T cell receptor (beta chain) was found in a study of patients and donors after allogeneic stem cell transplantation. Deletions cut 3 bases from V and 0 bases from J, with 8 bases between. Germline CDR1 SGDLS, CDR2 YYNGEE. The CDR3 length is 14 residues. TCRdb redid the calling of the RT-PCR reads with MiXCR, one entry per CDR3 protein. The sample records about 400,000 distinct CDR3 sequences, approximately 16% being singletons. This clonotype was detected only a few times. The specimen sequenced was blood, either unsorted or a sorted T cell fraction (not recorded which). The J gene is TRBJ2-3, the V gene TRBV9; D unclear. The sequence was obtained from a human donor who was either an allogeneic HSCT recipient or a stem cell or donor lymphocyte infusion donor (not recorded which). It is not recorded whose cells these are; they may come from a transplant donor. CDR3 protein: CASSGTSSTDTQYF. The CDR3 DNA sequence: TGTGCCAGCAGCGGGACCTCTAGCACAGATACGCAGTATTTT. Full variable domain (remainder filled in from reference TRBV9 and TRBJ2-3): DSGVTQTPKHLITATGQRVTLRCSPRSGDLSVYWYQQSLDQGLQFLIQYYNGEERAKGNILERFSAQQFPDLHSELNLSSLELGDSALYFCASSGTSSTDTQYFGPGTRLTVL.